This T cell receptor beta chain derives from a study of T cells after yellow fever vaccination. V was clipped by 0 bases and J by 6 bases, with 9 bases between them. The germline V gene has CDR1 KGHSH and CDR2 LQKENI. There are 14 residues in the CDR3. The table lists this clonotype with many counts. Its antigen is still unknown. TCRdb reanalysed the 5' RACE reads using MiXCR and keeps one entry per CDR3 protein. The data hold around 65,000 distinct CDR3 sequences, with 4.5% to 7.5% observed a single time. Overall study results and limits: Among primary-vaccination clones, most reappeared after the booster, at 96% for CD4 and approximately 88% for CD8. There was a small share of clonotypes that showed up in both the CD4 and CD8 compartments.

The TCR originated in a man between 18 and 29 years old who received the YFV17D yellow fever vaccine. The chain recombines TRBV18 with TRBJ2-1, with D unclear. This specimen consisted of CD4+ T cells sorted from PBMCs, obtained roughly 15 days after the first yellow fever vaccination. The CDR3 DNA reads TGTGCCAGCTCACCACCGTTTTCCCGCAATGAGCAGTTCTTC. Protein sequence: CASSPPFSRNEQFF. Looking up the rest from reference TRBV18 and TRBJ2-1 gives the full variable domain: NAGVMQNPRHLVRRRGQEARLRCSPMKGHSHVYWYRQLPEEGLKFMVYLQKENIIDESGMPKERFSAEFPKEGPSILRIQQVVRGDSAAYFCASSPPFSRNEQFFGPGTRLTVL.